One and the same sample provided the 20 T cell receptor beta chains below, sequenced in a study of T cells of healthy individuals. A single record per CDR3 protein comes from TCRdb applying MiXCR to the 5' RACE reads. Of 90,000 to 100,000 distinct CDR3 sequences detected, 17% appear once; the ten largest clones hold more than 5.5%. All receptors derive from a human donor in good health.

This clonotype was observed many times. The rearrangement joins TRBV15 to TRBJ2-4; TRBD1 aligns across 9 bases. Germline CDR1 is LNHNV and CDR2 is YYDKDF (reference sequence). This CDR3 has 15 amino acids. The ends lost 6 bases at V and 2 bases at J; junction bases unmatched: 5. For the CDR3, the DNA is TGTGCCACCAGTAGCACAGGGGGCCCCAAAAACATTCAGTACTTC. Protein: CATSSTGGPKNIQYF. Drawing the rest from reference TRBV15 and TRBJ2-4, the complete variable domain is DAMVIQNPRYQVTQFGKPVTLSCSQTLNHNVMYWYQQKSSQAPKLLFHYYDKDFNNEADTPDNFQSRRPNTSFCFLDIRSPGLGDTAMYLCATSSTGGPKNIQYFGAGTRLSVL.

This clonotype was counted many times. The genes are TRBV15 and TRBJ2-2, with TRBD1 matching over 7 bases. CDR1 is LNHNV and CDR2 is YYDKDF in the germline V gene (reference sequence). Losses at the gene ends were 2 bases for V and 10 bases for J; bases not matched to a gene: 4. This CDR3 comprises 13 residues. The CDR3 region has the DNA TGTGCCACCAGCAGACTGACAGGGACGGAGCTGTTTTTT. Translating it yields CATSRLTGTELFF.

There are many counts of this clonotype. The V and J genes are TRBV30 and TRBJ2-3; 10 positions agree with TRBD2. Germline CDR1 reads GTSNPN; CDR2 reads SVGIG (reference sequence). Trimming removed 0 bases from V and 4 bases from J; junction bases left unmatched: 7. The CDR3 has 16 residues. DNA of the CDR3: TGTGCCTGGAGTGTAAGCGTAGCGGGGGGCGCAGATACGCAGTATTTT. This gives the protein CAWSVSVAGGADTQYF.

The rearrangement uses TRBV7-3 and TRBJ2-7, with TRBD1 matching 7 bases. Germline loops: CDR1 SGHTA, CDR2 FQGTGA. The trim removed 5 bases at V and 0 bases at J, leaving 4 bases unmatched. This CDR3 region has 14 residues. In DNA form, the CDR3 reads TGTGCCAGCAGCAGCCGGGACAGCTCCTACGAGCAGTACTTC. Translating it yields CASSSRDSSYEQYF.

The chain combines TRBV18 with TRBJ2-1, with TRBD2 matching 11 bases. Germline trimming cut 0 bases from V and 4 bases from J; bases unmatched to any gene: 2. This CDR3 contains 16 residues. CDR1 and CDR2 (germline): KGHSH, LQKENI. CDR3 residues: CASSPPGLAEYNEQFF. CDR3 coding DNA: TGTGCCAGCTCACCACCGGGACTAGCGGAGTACAATGAGCAGTTCTTC. The entire variable domain, with the rest obtained from reference TRBV18 and TRBJ2-1, is as follows: NAGVMQNPRHLVRRRGQEARLRCSPMKGHSHVYWYRQLPEEGLKFMVYLQKENIIDESGMPKERFSAEFPKEGPSILRIQQVVRGDSAAYFCASSPPGLAEYNEQFFGPGTRLTVL.

This clonotype was counted many times. The V call is TRBV20-1, the J call TRBJ2-1, with a weak D call TRBD2 (7 bases). Trimming stripped 5 bases from V and 3 bases from J, with 20 bases between. In germline, CDR1 is DFQATT, CDR2 SNEGSKA (reference sequence). The CDR3 runs to 16 residues. The CDR3 DNA follows: TGCAGTGCTCCTATAGGGGGAGGGGCGCTCTACAATGAGCAGTTCTTC. This codes for CSAPIGGGALYNEQFF.

This clonotype has ten or more counts. This chain joins TRBV20-1 and TRBJ2-7; D is unresolved. This CDR3 region has 13 residues. Per germline, CDR1 DFQATT and CDR2 SNEGSKA (reference sequence). Trimming shortened V by 1 base and J by 6 bases, and 13 bases separated the two germline ends. CDR3 bases: TGCAGTGCTAGAGGGGTTACTGGCGGCGAGCAGTACTTC. This codes for CSARGVTGGEQYF.

This clonotype was found a few times. In DNA form, the CDR3 reads TGTGCCAGCAGCTTGTGGGTAGGCACTGAAGCTTTCTTT. Protein product: CASSLWVGTEAFF. V usage is TRBV7-8 and J usage is TRBJ1-1; D is uncertain. This CDR3 region has 13 residues. The germline V gene has CDR1 SGHVS and CDR2 FQNEAQ. The V gene lost 3 bases and the J gene lost 4 bases, with 9 bases spanning the gap.

The chain combines TRBV15 with TRBJ2-2; no clear D. This CDR3 comprises 14 residues. V shed 9 bases and J shed 1 base, with 12 bases lying between them. Germline values: CDR1 LNHNV, CDR2 YYDKDF (reference sequence). The CDR3 DNA follows: TGTGCCACGTCCCGTACCTTGAACACCGGGGAGCTGTTTTTT. Translating it yields CATSRTLNTGELFF.

A note on this clonotype: Compared with germline, one end of the junction differs, possibly owing to a read error. The chain is built from TRBV20-1 and TRBJ2-7, with TRBD1 matching over 10 bases. CDR3 size: 13 residues. Germline lookup yields CDR1 DFQATT and CDR2 SNEGSKA (reference sequence). CDR3: CSARGQGVYEQYF. In nucleotides, the CDR3 is TGCAGTGCCAGAGGACAGGGGGTTTACGAGCAGTACTTC.

In its sample, this clonotype was seen many times. Its ends do not fully match the called genes, so a read error is possible. The chain joins TRBV12-3 or TRBV12-4 to TRBJ2-1; 11 nucleotides agree with TRBD2. The CDR3 consists of 17 residues. This chain's CDR3 is CASRLAVGLAGYNEQFF. As DNA, the CDR3 is TGTGCCAGCAGGTTAGCCGTCGGACTAGCGGGCTACAATGAGCAGTTCTTC.

The chain has TRBV4-1 and TRBJ1-2; D remains ambiguous. The CDR3 loop spans 14 amino acids. Trimming shortened V by 1 base and J by 8 bases, and 14 bases separated the two germline ends. Germline lookup yields CDR1 MGHRA and CDR2 YSYEKL. The CDR3 spells CASSQGSLSGGYTF. As DNA, the CDR3 is TGCGCCAGCAGCCAAGGCTCCCTTTCGGGAGGCTACACCTTC.

This chain joins TRBV28 and TRBJ1-5; D ambiguous. There are 15 residues in the CDR3. CDR1 MDHEN and CDR2 SYDVKM come from the germline V gene. V was cut by 3 bases and J by 3 bases, with 12 bases left in between. CDR3 DNA: TGTGCCAGCAGTTTGGGTGGGAAGACCAATCAGCCCCAGCATTTT. This translates into CASSLGGKTNQPQHF. Using reference TRBV28 and TRBJ1-5 for the parts outside the CDR3, the full variable domain is DVKVTQSSRYLVKRTGEKVFLECVQDMDHENMFWYRQDPGLGLRLIYFSYDVKMKEKGDIPEGYSVSREKKERFSLILESASTNQTSMYLCASSLGGKTNQPQHFGDGTRLSIL.

V gene TRBV20-1 combines with J gene TRBJ2-1; TRBD2 matches 13 bases. Per the germline V gene, CDR1 is DFQATT and CDR2 is SNEGSKA (reference sequence). V was pared by 3 bases and J by 1 base, with 9 bases of the junction left unmatched. The CDR3 extends over 18 amino acids. The CDR3 DNA sequence: TGCAGTGCTAGCGCGGGACTAGCGGGAAAGGTATCCTACAATGAGCAGTTCTTC. Its protein product is CSASAGLAGKVSYNEQFF.

This clonotype was counted only a few times. The J gene is TRBJ2-2, the V gene TRBV5-1, with D perhaps matching TRBD2 (5 bases). Germline CDR1 is SGHRS and CDR2 is YFSETQ. The V and J ends lost 4 bases and 6 bases respectively, with 13 bases between them. The CDR3 runs 14 residues. CDR3 DNA sequence: TGCGCCAGCAGCATTGACTATCTCGCCGGGGAGCTGTTTTTT. Its translation: CASSIDYLAGELFF. The complete variable domain, with remaining parts taken from reference TRBV5-1 and TRBJ2-2, reads KAGVTQTPRYLIKTRGQQVTLSCSPISGHRSVSWYQQTPGQGLQFLFEYFSETQRNKGNFPGRFSGRQFSNSRSEMNVSTLELGDSALYLCASSIDYLAGELFFGEGSRLTVL.

The V gene is TRBV5-6, the J gene TRBJ2-5; the D gene could be TRBD1 or TRBD2 (5 bases each). This CDR3 region has 15 residues. CDR1 is SGHDT, CDR2 YYEEEE, per germline. Trimming took off 4 bases at V and 4 bases at J, with 17 bases between the two ends. This chain's CDR3 is CASSTWGIGLETQYF. CDR3 DNA: TGTGCCAGCAGCACTTGGGGGATTGGGTTAGAGACCCAGTACTTC.

This clonotype was seen a handful of times. The CDR3 sequence: CSASHRDRRFYYGYTF. CDR3 DNA: TGCAGTGCTAGCCACAGGGACAGGAGGTTTTACTATGGCTACACCTTC. The chain combines TRBV20-1 with TRBJ1-2; 8 nucleotides agree with TRBD1. The germline gives CDR1 DFQATT, CDR2 SNEGSKA (reference sequence). This CDR3 region has 16 residues. With 3 bases clipped from V and 3 bases from J, the junction kept 12 bases outside the gene matches.

The chain combines TRBV7-2 with TRBJ1-1, with unresolved D. The CDR3 extends over 13 amino acids. Germline V gene lookup returns CDR1 SGHTA and CDR2 FQGNSA. V lost 4 bases, J lost 7 bases, and 13 bases lay in between. Here the CDR3 reads CASSSQNLGEAFF. DNA of the CDR3: TGTGCCAGCAGCTCACAGAACTTGGGTGAAGCTTTCTTT. Combining the CDR3 with reference TRBV7-2 and TRBJ1-1 gives the whole variable domain GAGVSQSPSNKVTEKGKDVELRCDPISGHTALYWYRQSLGQGLEFLIYFQGNSAPDKSGLPSDRFSAERTGGSVSTLTIQRTQQEDSAVYLCASSSQNLGEAFFGQGTRLTVV.

This clonotype was picked up many times. In DNA form, the CDR3 reads TGTGCCAGCAGCTTAGATCGCCAGGTCCCCGGGGAGCTGTTTTTT. Its translation: CASSLDRQVPGELFF. This rearrangement joins TRBV11-2 to TRBJ2-2; D is uncertain. The CDR3 loop spans 15 amino acids. Germline V gives CDR1 SGHAT, CDR2 FQNNGV. Between the trimmed V and J ends, which lost 0 bases and 6 bases, there was a span of 11 bases.

This rearrangement joins TRBV5-1 to TRBJ1-1; possible D gene TRBD1, 5 bases. CDR3 length: 14 residues. The germline V gene has CDR1 SGHRS and CDR2 YFSETQ. V lost 2 bases and J 0 bases, leaving 8 bases between the germline ends. For the CDR3, the DNA is TGCGCCAGCAGCTTCCCAGGGATGAACACTGAAGCTTTCTTT. Translating gives CASSFPGMNTEAFF.